This T cell receptor (beta chain) was obtained from a study of naive and memory T cell subsets. Study-level points and caveats: In naive cells, over 90% of TCR sequences were seen only once. Possibly reflecting memory cells re-expressing CD45RA, a few larger clonotypes occurred in naive repertoires, especially CD8. TCR counts from RNA may reflect activation-linked expression changes.

An equimolar mix of two oligonucleotides served as the beta constant-region primer for TRBC1 and TRBC2. Four rounds of PCR amplified the ligated cDNA using nested alpha and beta constant-region primers plus SP2. Each CDR3 protein is one row after TCRdb ran MiXCR on the UMI-ligation and nested PCR reads. Of under 150,000 distinct CDR3 sequences in the sample, under 25% were seen once. Only a few counts were recorded for this clonotype. Antigen: not known. V was cut by 1 base and J by 2 bases, with 20 bases left in between. The CDR3 extends over 19 amino acids. The germline CDR1 and CDR2 sequences are KGHSH and LQKENI. Four subsets defined by CD45RA and CD27 were sorted after CD3, CD4, CD8 and live/dead staining.

The sequenced sample consisted of naive CD8+ T cells from blood. The TCR comes from a human donor in good health. This chain uses TRBV18 with TRBJ2-2; D might be TRBD1 or TRBD2, each matching 5 bases. In DNA, the CDR3 is TGTGCCAGCTCACCACTCGGGGCGTCGCTGGGCTTAAACACCGGGGAGCTGTTTTTT. Its protein product is CASSPLGASLGLNTGELFF.